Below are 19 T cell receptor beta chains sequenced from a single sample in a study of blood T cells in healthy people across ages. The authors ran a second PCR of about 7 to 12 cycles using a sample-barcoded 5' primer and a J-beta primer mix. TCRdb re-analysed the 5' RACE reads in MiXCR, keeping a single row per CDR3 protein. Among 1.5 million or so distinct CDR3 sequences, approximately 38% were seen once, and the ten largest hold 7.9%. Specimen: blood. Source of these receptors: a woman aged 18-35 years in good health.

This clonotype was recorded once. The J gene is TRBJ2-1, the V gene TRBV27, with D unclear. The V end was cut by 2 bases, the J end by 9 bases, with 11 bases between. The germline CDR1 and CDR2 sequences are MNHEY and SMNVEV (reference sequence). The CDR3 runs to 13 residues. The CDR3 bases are TGTGCCAGCAGTTTAAAGAGGTGGAGTGAGCAGTTCTTC. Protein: CASSLKRWSEQFF.

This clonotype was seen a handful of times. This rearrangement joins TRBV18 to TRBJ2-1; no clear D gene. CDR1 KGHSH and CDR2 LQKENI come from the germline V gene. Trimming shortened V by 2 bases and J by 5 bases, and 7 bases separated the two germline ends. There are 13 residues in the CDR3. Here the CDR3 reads CASSPVSNNEQFF. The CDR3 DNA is TGTGCCAGCTCACCAGTCAGCAACAATGAGCAGTTCTTC. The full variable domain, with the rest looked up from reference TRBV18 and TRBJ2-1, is NAGVMQNPRHLVRRRGQEARLRCSPMKGHSHVYWYRQLPEEGLKFMVYLQKENIIDESGMPKERFSAEFPKEGPSILRIQQVVRGDSAAYFCASSPVSNNEQFFGPGTRLTVL.

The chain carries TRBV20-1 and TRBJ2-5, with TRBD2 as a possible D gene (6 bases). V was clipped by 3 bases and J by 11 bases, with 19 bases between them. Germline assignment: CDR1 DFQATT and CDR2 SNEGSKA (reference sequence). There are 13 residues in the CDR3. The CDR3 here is CSASLTGAGEQYF. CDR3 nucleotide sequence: TGCAGTGCTAGTCTAACGGGAGCGGGTGAGCAGTACTTC.

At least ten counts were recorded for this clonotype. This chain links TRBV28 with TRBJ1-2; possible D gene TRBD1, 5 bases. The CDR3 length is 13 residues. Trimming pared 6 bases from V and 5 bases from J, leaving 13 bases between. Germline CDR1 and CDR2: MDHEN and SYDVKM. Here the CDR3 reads CASSLEGPYGYTF. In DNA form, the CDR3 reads TGTGCCAGCAGCTTGGAGGGACCGTATGGCTACACCTTC.

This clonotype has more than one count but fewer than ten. CDR3 nucleotides: TGCAGTGTGGGAGGGGAGAGTTATAGCAATCAGCCCCAGCATTTT. It translates to CSVGGESYSNQPQHF. This chain connects TRBV20-1 to TRBJ1-5; possible D gene TRBD1, 5 bases. CDR3 length equals 15 residues. In germline, CDR1 is DFQATT, CDR2 SNEGSKA (reference sequence). V lost 7 bases, J lost 0 bases, and 16 bases lay in between.

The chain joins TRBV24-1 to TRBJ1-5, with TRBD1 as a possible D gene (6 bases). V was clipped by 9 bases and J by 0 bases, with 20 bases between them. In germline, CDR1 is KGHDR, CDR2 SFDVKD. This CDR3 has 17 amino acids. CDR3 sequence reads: CATRGGATKYSNQPQHF. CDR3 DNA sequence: TGTGCCACCCGAGGGGGGGCCACCAAATATAGCAATCAGCCCCAGCATTTT.

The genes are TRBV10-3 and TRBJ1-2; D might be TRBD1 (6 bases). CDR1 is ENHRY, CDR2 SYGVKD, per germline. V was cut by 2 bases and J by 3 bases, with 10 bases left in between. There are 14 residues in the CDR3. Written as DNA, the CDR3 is TGTGCCATCAGTGAGCTGTCAGGGGACTATGGCTACACCTTC. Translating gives CAISELSGDYGYTF.

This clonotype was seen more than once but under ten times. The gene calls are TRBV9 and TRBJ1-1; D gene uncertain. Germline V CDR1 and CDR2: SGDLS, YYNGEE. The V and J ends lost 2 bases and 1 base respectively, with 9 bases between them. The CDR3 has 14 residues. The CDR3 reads CASSVSPENTEAFF. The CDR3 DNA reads TGTGCCAGCAGCGTCTCCCCGGAGAACACTGAAGCTTTCTTT.

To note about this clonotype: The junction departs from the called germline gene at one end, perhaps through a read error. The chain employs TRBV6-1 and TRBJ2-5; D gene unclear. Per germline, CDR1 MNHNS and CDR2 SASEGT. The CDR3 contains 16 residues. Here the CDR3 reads CASRTVHGPSNFRQYF. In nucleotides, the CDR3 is TGCGCCAGCAGGACCGTTCACGGTCCATCGAATTTTCGGCAGTACTTC.

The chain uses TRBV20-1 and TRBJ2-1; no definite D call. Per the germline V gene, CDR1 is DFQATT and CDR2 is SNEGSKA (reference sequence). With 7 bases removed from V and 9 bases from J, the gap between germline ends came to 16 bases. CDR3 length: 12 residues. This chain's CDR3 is CSGTHSWVEQFF. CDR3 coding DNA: TGCAGTGGCACACATAGCTGGGTTGAGCAGTTCTTC.

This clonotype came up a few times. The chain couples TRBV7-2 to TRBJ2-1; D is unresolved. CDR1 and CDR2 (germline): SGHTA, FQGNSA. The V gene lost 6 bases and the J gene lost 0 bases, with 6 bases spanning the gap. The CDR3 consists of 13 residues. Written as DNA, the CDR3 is TGTGCCAGCAGGGCCGTCTCCTACAATGAGCAGTTCTTC. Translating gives CASRAVSYNEQFF.

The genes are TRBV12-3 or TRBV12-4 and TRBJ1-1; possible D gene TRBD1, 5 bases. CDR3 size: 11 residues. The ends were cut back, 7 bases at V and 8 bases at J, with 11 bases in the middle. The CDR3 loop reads CASTSTVEAFF. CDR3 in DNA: TGTGCCAGCACCTCGACAGTAGAAGCTTTCTTT.

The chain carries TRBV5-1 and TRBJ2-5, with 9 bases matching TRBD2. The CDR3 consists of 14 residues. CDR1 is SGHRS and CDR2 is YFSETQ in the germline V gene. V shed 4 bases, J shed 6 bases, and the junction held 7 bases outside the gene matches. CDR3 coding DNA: TGCGCCAGCAGCCTCGTTAGCGGGAGACAGACCCAGTACTTC. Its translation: CASSLVSGRQTQYF.

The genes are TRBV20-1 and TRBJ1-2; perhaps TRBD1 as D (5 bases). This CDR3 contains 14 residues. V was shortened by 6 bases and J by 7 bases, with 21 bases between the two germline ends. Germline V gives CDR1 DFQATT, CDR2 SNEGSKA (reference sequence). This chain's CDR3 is CSARPSETAGGYTF. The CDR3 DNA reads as TGCAGTGCCAGACCATCGGAGACAGCAGGTGGCTACACCTTC.

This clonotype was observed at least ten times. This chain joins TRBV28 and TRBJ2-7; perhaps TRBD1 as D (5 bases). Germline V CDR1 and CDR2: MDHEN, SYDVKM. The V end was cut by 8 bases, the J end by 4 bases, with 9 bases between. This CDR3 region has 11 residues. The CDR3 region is CASRKGYEQYF. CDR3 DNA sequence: TGTGCCAGCCGAAAGGGGTACGAGCAGTACTTC.

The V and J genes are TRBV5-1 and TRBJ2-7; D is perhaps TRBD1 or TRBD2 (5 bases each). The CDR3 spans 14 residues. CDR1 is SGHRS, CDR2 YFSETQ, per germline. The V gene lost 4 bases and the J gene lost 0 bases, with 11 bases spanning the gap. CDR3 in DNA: TGCGCCAGCAGCACGGCAGGGACCTCCTACGAGCAGTACTTC. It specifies CASSTAGTSYEQYF.

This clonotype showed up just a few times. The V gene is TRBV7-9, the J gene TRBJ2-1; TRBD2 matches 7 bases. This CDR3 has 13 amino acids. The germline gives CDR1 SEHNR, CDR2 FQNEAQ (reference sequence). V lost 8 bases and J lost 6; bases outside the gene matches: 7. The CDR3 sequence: CASEIWGGNEQFF. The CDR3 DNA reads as TGTGCCAGCGAGATTTGGGGGGGCAATGAGCAGTTCTTC.

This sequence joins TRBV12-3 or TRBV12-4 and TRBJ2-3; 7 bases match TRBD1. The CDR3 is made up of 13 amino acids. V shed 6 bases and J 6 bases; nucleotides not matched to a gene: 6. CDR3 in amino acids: CASRRQGGDTQYF. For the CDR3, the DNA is TGTGCCAGCAGGCGACAGGGTGGGGATACGCAGTATTTT.

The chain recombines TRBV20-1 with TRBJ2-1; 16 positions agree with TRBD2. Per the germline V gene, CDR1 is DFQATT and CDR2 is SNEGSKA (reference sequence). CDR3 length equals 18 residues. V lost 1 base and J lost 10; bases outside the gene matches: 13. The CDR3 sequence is CSARVRPGLAGGGYEQFF. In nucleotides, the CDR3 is TGCAGTGCTAGAGTTAGACCGGGACTAGCGGGAGGGGGCTACGAGCAGTTCTTC.